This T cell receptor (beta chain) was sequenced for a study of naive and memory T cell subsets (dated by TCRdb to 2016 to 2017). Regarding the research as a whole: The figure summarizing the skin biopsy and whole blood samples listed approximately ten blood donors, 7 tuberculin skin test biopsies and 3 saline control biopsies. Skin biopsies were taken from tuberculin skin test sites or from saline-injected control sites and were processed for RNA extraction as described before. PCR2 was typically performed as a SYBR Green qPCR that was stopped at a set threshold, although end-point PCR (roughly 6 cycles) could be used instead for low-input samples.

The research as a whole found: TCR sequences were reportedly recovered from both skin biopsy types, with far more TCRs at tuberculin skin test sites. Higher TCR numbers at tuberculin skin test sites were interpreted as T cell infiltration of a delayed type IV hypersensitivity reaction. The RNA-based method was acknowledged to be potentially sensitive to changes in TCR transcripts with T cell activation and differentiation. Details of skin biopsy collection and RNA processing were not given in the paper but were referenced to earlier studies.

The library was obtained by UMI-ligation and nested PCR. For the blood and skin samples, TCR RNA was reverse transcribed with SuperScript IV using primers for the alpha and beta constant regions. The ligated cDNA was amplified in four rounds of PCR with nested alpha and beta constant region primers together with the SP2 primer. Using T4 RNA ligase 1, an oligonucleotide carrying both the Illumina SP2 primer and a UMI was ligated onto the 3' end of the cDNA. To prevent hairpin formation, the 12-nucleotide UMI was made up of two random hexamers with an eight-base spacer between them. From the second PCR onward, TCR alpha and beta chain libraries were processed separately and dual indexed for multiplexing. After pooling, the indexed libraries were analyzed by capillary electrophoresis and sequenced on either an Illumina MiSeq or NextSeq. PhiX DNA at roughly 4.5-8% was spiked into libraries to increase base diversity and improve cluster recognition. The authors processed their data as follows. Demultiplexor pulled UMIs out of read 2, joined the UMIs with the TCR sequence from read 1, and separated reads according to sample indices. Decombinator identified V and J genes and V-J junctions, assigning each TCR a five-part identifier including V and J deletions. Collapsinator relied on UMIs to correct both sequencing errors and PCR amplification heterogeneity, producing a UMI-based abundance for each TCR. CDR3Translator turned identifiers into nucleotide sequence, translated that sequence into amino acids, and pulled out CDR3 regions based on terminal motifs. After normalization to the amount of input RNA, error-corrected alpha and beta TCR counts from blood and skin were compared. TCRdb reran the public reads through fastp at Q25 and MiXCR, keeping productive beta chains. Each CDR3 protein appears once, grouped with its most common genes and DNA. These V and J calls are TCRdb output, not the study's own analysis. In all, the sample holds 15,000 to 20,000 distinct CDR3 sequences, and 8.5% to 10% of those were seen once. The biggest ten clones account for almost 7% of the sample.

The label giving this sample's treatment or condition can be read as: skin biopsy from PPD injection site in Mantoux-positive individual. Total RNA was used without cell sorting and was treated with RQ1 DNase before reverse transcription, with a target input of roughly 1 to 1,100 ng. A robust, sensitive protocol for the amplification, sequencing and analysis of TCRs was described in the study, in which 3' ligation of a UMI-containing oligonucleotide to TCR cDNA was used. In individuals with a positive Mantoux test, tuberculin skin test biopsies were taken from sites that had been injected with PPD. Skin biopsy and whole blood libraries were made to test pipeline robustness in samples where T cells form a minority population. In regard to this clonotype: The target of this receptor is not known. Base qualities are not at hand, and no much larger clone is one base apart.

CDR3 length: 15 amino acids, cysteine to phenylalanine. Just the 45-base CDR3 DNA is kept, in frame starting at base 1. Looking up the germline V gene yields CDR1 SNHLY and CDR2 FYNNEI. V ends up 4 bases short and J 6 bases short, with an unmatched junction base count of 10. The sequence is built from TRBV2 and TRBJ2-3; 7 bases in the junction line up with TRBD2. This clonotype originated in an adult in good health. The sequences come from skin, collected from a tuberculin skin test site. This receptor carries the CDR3 CASSGDYLPADTQYF. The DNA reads TGTGCCAGCAGTGGGGACTACCTTCCTGCGGATACGCAGTATTTT.